This entry concerns a single TCR beta chain. Antigen specificity is unknown. The data are from a study of cytomegalovirus exposure and HLA in healthy donors. Overall study findings and caveats: Some V segments, TRBV6-2 and TRBV6-3 among them, were indistinguishable and were therefore excluded. Looking again later, the authors saw that most CMV-associated TCR beta chains seemed HLA-restricted. There were some public TCRs occurring in many donors, but most TCR sequences were rare.

13 Jbeta primers and 60 Vbeta primers were used for the PCR. Measured with immunoSEQ multiplex PCR; TCRdb has only the in-frame clones, and not every one. The sample contains about 140,000 clones, roughly 80% of which appear only once. The CDR3 is 13 amino acids. V lost 5 bases and J lost 5, with 12 bases in between. The germline gives CDR1 MNHEY, CDR2 SVGAGI. Material: PBMCs. The chain has TRBV6-5 and TRBJ2-5; D possibly corresponds to TRBD2 (6 bases). This clonotype was sampled from a man aged 40-49 years in good health and CMV-seronegative. The CDR3 here is CASSTGLGETQYF. The CDR3 nucleotides read TGTGCCAGCAGTACGGGACTTGGGGAGACCCAGTACTTC.